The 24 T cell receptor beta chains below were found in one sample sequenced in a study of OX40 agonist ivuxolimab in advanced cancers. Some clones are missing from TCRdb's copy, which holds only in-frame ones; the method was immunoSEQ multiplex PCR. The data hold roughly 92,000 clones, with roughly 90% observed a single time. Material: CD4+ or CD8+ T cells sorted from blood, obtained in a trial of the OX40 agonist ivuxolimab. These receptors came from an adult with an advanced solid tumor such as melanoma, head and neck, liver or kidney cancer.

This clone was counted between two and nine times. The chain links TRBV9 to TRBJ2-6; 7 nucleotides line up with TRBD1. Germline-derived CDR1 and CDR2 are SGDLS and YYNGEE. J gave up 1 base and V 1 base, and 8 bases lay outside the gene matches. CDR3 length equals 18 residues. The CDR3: CASSVRTGDLSGANVLTF. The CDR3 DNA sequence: TGTGCCAGCAGCGTAAGAACAGGGGACCTTTCTGGGGCCAACGTCCTGACTTTC.

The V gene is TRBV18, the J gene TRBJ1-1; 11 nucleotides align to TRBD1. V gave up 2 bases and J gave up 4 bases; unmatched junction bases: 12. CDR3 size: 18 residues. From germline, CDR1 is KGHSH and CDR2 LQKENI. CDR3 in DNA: TGTGCCAGCTCACCATTCCGGGACAGGGGGTATCGGCGCACTGAAGCTTTCTTT. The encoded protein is CASSPFRDRGYRRTEAFF.

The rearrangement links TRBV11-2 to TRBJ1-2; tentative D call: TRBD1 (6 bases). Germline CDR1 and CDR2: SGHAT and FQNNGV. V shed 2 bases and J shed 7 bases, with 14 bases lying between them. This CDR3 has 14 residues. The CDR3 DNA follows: TGTGCCAGCAGCTTAATTCGGGGACATGTTGGCTACACCTTC. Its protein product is CASSLIRGHVGYTF.

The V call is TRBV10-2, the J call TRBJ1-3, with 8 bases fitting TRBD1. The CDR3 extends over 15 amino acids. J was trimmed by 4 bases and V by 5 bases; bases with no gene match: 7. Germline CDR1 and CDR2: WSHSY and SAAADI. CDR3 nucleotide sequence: TGCGCCAGCAGTCCCGGACAGGGAAACGGAAACACCATATATTTT. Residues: CASSPGQGNGNTIYF.

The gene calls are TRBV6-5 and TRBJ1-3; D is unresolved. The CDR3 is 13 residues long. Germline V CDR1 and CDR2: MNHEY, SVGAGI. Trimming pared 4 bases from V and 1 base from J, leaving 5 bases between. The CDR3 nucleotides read TGTGCCAGCAGTTTAAGATCTGGAAACACCATATATTTT. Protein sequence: CASSLRSGNTIYF.

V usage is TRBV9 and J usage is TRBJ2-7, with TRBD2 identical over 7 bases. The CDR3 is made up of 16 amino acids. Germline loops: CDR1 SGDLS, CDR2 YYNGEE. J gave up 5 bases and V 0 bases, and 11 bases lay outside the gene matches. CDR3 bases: TGTGCCAGCAGCGTAGCTGCGGGGGAGGCTCGGCACGAGCAGTACTTC. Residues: CASSVAAGEARHEQYF.

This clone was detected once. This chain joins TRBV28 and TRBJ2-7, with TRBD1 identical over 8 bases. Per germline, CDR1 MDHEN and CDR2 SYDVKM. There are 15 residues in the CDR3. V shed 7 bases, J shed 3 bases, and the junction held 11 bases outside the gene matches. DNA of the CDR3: TGTGCCAGCAAGGTAGGGACAGGTGATTACTACGAGCAGTACTTC. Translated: CASKVGTGDYYEQYF.

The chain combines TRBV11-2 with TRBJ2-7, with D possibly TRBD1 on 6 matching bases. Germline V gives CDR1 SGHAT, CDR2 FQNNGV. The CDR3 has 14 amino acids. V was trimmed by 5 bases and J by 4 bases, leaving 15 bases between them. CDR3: CASSAARGLYEQYF. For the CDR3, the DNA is TGTGCCAGCAGCGCAGCCAGGGGCTTGTACGAGCAGTACTTC. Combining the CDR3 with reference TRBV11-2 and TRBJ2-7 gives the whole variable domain EAGVAQSPRYKIIEKRQSVAFWCNPISGHATLYWYQQILGQGPKLLIQFQNNGVVDDSQLPKDRFSAERLKGVDSTLKIQPAKLEDSAVYLCASSAARGLYEQYFGPGTRLTVT.

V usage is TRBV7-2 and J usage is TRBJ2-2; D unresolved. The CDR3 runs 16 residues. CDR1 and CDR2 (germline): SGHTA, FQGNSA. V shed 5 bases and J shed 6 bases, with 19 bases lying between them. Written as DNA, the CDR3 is TGTGCCAGCAGCATGGCCACGGGCCTCGGAGCCGGGGAGCTGTTTTTT. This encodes CASSMATGLGAGELFF. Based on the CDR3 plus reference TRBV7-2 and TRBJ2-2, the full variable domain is GAGVSQSPSNKVTEKGKDVELRCDPISGHTALYWYRQSLGQGLEFLIYFQGNSAPDKSGLPSDRFSAERTGGSVSTLTIQRTQQEDSAVYLCASSMATGLGAGELFFGEGSRLTVL.

CDR3 residues: CASSHGTDKETQYF. Written as DNA, the CDR3 is TGCGCCAGCAGCCACGGGACAGACAAAGAGACCCAGTACTTC. This chain joins TRBV5-1 and TRBJ2-5; the match to TRBD1 covers 7 bases. Germline trimming cut 4 bases from V and 3 bases from J; bases unmatched to any gene: 6. The CDR3 totals 14 residues. Looked up from germline, CDR1 is SGHRS and CDR2 is YFSETQ.

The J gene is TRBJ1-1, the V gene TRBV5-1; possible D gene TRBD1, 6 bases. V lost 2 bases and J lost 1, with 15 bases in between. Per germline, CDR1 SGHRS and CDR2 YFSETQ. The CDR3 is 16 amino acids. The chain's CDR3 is CASSLRTVPGNTEAFF. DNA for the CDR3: TGCGCCAGCAGCTTAAGGACAGTCCCTGGGAACACTGAAGCTTTCTTT.

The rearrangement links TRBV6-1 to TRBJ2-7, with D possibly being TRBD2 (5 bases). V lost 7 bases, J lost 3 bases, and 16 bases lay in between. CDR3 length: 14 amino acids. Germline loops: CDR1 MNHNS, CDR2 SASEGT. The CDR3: CASTHSSGVYEQYF. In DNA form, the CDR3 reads TGTGCCAGCACTCACAGTTCCGGGGTCTACGAGCAGTACTTC.

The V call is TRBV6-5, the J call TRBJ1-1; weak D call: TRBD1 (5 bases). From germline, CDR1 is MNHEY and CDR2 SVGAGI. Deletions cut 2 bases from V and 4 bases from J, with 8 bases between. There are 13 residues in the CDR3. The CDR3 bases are TGTGCCAGCAGTTACGGGGCCGGCACTGAAGCTTTCTTT. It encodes CASSYGAGTEAFF.

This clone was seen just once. CDR3 loop: CASTPEIQGRGGYTF. The DNA for the CDR3 is TGTGCCAGCACCCCAGAGATCCAGGGGAGGGGAGGCTACACCTTC. The rearrangement links TRBV6-5 to TRBJ1-2, with D perhaps TRBD1 (6 bases). This CDR3 has 15 residues. Deletions cut 7 bases from V and 8 bases from J, with 23 bases between. CDR1 and CDR2 (germline): MNHEY, SVGAGI.

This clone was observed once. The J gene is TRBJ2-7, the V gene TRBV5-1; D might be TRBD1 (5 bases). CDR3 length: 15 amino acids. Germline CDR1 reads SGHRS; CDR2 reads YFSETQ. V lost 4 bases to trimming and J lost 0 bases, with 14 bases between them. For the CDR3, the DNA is TGCGCCAGCAGCCCCGGTGCAGGGCACTCCTACGAGCAGTACTTC. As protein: CASSPGAGHSYEQYF.

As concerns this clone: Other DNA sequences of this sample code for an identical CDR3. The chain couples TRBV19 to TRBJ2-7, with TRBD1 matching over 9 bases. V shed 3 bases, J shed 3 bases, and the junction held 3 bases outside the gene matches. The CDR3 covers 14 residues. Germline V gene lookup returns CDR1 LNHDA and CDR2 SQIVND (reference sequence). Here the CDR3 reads CASSIRGQGYEQYF. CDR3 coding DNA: TGTGCCAGTAGTATCAGGGGACAGGGCTACGAGCAGTACTTC.

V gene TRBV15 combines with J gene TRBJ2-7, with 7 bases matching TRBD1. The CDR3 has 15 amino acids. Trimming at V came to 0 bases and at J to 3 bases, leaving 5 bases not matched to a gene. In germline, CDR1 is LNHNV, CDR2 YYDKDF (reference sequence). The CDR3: CATSRDWDRNYEQYF. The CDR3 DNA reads TGTGCCACCAGCAGAGATTGGGACAGAAACTACGAGCAGTACTTC.

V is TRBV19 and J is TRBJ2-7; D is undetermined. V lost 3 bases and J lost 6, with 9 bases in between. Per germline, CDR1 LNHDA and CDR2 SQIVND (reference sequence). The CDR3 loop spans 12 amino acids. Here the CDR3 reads CASSILSGEQYF. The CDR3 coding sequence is TGTGCCAGTAGTATTTTATCGGGCGAGCAGTACTTC.

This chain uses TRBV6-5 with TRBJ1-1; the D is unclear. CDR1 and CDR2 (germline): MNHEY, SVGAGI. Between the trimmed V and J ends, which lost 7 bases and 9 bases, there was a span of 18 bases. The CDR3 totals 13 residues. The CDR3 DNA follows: TGTGCCAGCACCCCGAGGCCGTCCTCAAAAGCTTTCTTT. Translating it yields CASTPRPSSKAFF.

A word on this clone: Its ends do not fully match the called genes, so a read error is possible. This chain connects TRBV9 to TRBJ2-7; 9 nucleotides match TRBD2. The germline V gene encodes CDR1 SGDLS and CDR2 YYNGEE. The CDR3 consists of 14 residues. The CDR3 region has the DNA TGTGCCAGCAGCGTCGGGACTAGCTCCCACGAGCAGTACTTC. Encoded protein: CASSVGTSSHEQYF.

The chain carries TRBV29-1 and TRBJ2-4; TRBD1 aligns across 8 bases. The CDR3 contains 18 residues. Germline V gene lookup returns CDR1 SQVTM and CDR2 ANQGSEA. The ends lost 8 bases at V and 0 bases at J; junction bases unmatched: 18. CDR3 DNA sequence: TGCAGCCTCCCCCCCCAGGGACAGGCGATACTAGCCAAAAACATTCAGTACTTC. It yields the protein CSLPPQGQAILAKNIQYF.

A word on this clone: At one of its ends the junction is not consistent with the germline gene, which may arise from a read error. The CDR3 DNA reads TGTGCCAGCAGTTTACCATCCGCTAGCGGGAGGATCTCCCACAATGAGCAGTTCTTC. The encoded protein is CASSLPSASGRISHNEQFF. J is TRBJ2-1 and V is TRBV28; 11 positions match TRBD2. CDR1 and CDR2 from the germline V gene are MDHEN and SYDVKM. The CDR3 consists of 19 residues.

CDR3 DNA sequence: TGTGCCAGTAGCGAAAGCCAGGGATGGAACACCGGGGAGCTGTTTTTT. Translating gives CASSESQGWNTGELFF. The chain couples TRBV19 to TRBJ2-2, with TRBD1 as a possible D gene (5 bases). Germline assignment: CDR1 LNHDA and CDR2 SQIVND (reference sequence). The CDR3 is 16 amino acids. Trimming stripped 6 bases from V and 1 base from J, with 15 bases between.

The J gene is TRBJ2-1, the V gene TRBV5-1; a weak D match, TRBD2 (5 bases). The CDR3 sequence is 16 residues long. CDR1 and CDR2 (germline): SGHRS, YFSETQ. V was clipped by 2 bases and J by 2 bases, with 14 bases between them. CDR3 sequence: CASSLAVGVAYNEQFF. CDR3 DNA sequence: TGCGCCAGCAGCTTAGCGGTTGGGGTCGCCTACAATGAGCAGTTCTTC.